The rows below give T cell receptor beta chains drawn from one sample of a study of blood T cell repertoires in COVID-19. Produced via immunoSEQ multiplex PCR; TCRdb's table is partial and in-frame only. The data contain roughly 270,000 clones, over 75% of them seen just once; the ten biggest clones take up 4.5% to 6%. The specimen sequenced was peripheral blood. The receptor set was obtained from a man aged 50 to 59 with active or convalescent COVID-19. Each CDR3 is given with its conserved first and last residue. Each record gives: D gene, clone size, J gene, V gene, CDR3 protein, CDR3 DNA. The D gene is left open where the match is weak. Some rows have no size entry. The others give once, few or many, or a class for an expanded clone.

TRBD1 once TRBJ2-3 TRBV7-3 CASSSGGTGRGTQYF TGTGCCAGCAGCTCAGGGGGGACAGGGAGAGGTACGCAGTATTTT
. . TRBJ2-7 TRBV9 CASSVGSETYEQYF TGTGCCAGCAGCGTTGGCAGCGAGACCTACGAGCAGTACTTC
TRBD1 . TRBJ1-5 TRBV19 CASSTTGGQQPQHF TGTGCCAGTAGTACCACAGGGGGCCAACAGCCCCAGCATTTT
. . TRBJ2-7 TRBV19 CASSQQGAAYEQYF TGTGCCAGTAGCCAACAGGGAGCGGCTTACGAGCAGTACTTC
. once TRBJ2-7 TRBV11-1 CASSLQGGQLSYEQYF TGTGCCAGCAGCCTTCAGGGGGGACAGCTCTCCTACGAGCAGTACTTC
TRBD1 . TRBJ1-6 TRBV27 CASSDRGRSHNSPLHF TGTGCCAGCAGTGACAGGGGCCGGAGTCATAATTCACCCCTCCACTTT
. . TRBJ1-5 TRBV21-1 CASSEGVSNQPQHF TGTGCCAGCAGCGAGGGGGTAAGCAATCAGCCCCAGCATTTT
TRBD2 . TRBJ2-1 TRBV6-4 CASSEREGHNEQFF TGTGCCAGCAGTGAGCGGGAGGGCCACAATGAGCAGTTCTTC
. . TRBJ1-2 TRBV18 CASSQATANYGYTF TGTGCCAGCTCACAAGCGACAGCTAACTATGGCTACACCTTC
TRBD2 . TRBJ2-5 TRBV28 CASSPTQTSAETQYF TGTGCCAGCAGTCCGACTCAGACTAGCGCGGAGACCCAGTACTTC
. . TRBJ2-7 TRBV30 CAWSGSGEQYF TGTGCCTGGAGTGGCTCAGGCGAGCAGTACTTC
TRBD1 few TRBJ2-3 TRBV5-4 CASSSTTGGGADTQYF TGTGCCAGCAGCTCTACGACAGGGGGTGGCGCAGATACGCAGTATTTT
. . TRBJ1-1 TRBV20-1 CSASYTGNTEAFF TGCAGTGCTAGTTATACAGGGAACACTGAAGCTTTCTTT
. . TRBJ2-7 TRBV5-6 CASSGQQGGSYEQYF TGTGCCAGCAGCGGGCAGCAGGGGGGCTCCTACGAGCAGTACTTC
. . TRBJ1-1 TRBV12-5 CASGLVTNPRGSDTEAFF TGTGCTAGTGGTTTGGTTACAAACCCGCGAGGGAGTGACACTGAAGCTTTCTTT
TRBD1 . TRBJ2-7 TRBV11-2 CASSPSTGGYEQYF TGTGCCAGCAGCCCTTCGACAGGGGGCTACGAGCAGTACTTC
. . TRBJ1-2 TRBV3-1/TRBV3-2 CASSRRGVMSYGYTF TGTGCCAGCAGCCGCCGGGGGGTAATGAGCTATGGCTACACCTTC
TRBD1 . TRBJ2-7 TRBV7-2 CASSPRGQGAGEQYF TGTGCCAGCAGCCCCCGTGGGCAGGGGGCGGGGGAGCAGTACTTC
. . TRBJ1-5 TRBV14 CASSHHSNQPQHF TGTGCCAGCAGCCATCATAGCAATCAGCCCCAGCATTTT
. . TRBJ2-7 TRBV24-1 CATSDCDRVPRNYEQYF TGTGCCACCAGTGACTGTGACCGGGTCCCAAGAAACTACGAGCAGTACTTC